Described below is a single TCR beta chain sequence and its context. Its antigen is currently unknown. It was from resections taken during corrective heart surgery that the thymus tissue came. Samples came from healthy Finnish infants during open corrective cardiac surgery. These data belong to a study of human thymus T cells. Study observations and caveats: Related work showed strongly overlapping thymic repertoires across unrelated individuals. Use of V and J genes seemed skewed within the thymic and blood repertoires.

Some clones are missing from TCRdb's copy, which holds only in-frame ones; the method was immunoSEQ multiplex PCR. Here the sample spans some 130,000 clones, around 94% being singletons. CDR3 length equals 19 residues. Trimming removed 4 bases from V and 4 bases from J; junction bases left unmatched: 17. The germline gives CDR1 SGHDN, CDR2 FVKESK. The sample consisted of thymus tissue. This chain uses TRBV14 with TRBJ2-1, with 9 bases matching TRBD2. The source is a boy in the first two years of life with a congenital heart defect but otherwise immunologically healthy. DNA of the CDR3: TGTGCCAGCAGCCCTGGGGTAGCGGGGGCCCTCGGGGTTTACAATGAGCAGTTCTTC. This translates into CASSPGVAGALGVYNEQFF.